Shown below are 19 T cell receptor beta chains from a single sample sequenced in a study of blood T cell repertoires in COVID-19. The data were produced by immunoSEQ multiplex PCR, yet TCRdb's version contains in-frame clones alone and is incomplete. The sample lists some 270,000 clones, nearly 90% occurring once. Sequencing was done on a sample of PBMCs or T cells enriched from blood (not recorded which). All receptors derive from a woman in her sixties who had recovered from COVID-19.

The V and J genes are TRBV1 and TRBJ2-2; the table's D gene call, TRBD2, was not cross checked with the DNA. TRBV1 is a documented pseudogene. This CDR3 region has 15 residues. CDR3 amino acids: CTSSPKVRVTGELFF. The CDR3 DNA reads TGCACCAGCAGCCCCAAGGTGCGGGTCACCGGGGAGCTGTTTTTT.

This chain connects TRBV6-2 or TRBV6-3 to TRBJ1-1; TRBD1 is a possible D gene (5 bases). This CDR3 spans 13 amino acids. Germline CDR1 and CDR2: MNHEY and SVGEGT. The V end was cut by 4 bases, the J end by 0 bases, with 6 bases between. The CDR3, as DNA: TGTGCCAGCAGTTGGACAATGAACACTGAAGCTTTCTTT. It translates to CASSWTMNTEAFF.

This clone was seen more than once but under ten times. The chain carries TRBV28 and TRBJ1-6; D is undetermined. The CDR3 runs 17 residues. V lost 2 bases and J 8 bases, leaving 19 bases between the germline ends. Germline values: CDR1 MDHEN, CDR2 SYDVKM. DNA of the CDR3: TGTGCCAGCAGTTTAATGAGGGATGGGTATAACGATTCACCCCTCCACTTT. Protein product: CASSLMRDGYNDSPLHF.

CDR3 nucleotides: TGTGCCAGCAGCTTAGACGGGGTCGGTGGCTACACCTTC. Amino acids: CASSLDGVGGYTF. The chain couples TRBV11-2 to TRBJ1-2; the D is unclear. V was pared by 0 bases and J by 7 bases, with 9 bases between. Per the germline V gene, CDR1 is SGHAT and CDR2 is FQNNGV. The CDR3 consists of 13 residues.

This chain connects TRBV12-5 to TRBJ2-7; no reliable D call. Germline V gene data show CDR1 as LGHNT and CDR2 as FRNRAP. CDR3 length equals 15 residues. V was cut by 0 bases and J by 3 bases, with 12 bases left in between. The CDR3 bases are TGTGCTAGTGGTTTGGTACGCGGCTATCTCTACGAGCAGTACTTC. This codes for CASGLVRGYLYEQYF.

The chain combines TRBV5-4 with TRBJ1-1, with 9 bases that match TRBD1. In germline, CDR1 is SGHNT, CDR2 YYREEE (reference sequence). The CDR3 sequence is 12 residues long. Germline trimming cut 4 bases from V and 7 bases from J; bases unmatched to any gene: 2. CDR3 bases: TGTGCCAGCAGCGGACAGGGGATTGAAGCTTTCTTT. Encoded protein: CASSGQGIEAFF.

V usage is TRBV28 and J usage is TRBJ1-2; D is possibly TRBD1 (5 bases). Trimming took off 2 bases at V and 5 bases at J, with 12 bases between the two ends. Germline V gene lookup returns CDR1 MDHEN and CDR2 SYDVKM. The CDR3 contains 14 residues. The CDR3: CASSLRQGRYGYTF. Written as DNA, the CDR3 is TGTGCCAGCAGTTTACGGCAGGGCAGGTATGGCTACACCTTC.

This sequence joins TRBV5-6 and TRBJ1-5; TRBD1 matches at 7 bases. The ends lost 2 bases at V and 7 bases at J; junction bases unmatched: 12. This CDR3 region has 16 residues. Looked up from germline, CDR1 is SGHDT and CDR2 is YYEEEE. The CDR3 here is CASSLSVQGDWQPQHF. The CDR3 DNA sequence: TGTGCCAGCAGCTTATCGGTCCAGGGGGACTGGCAGCCCCAGCATTTT.

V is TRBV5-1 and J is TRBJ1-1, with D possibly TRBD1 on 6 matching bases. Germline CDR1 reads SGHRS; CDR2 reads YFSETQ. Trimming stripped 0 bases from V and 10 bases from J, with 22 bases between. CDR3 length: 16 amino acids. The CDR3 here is CASSLALLSITGRAFF. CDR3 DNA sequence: TGCGCCAGCAGCTTGGCCCTACTTTCCATAACAGGGCGAGCTTTCTTT.

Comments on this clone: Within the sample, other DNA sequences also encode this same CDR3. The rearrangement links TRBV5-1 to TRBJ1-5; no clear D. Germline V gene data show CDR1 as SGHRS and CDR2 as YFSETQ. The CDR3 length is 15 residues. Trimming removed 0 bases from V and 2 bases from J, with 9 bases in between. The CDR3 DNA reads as TGCGCCAGCAGCTTGGGGCCCCAAGGCAATCAGCCCCAGCATTTT. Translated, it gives CASSLGPQGNQPQHF.

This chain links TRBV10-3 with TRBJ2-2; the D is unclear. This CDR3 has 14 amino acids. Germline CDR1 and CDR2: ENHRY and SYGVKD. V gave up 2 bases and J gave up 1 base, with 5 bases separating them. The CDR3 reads CAISEGQNTGELFF. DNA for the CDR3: TGTGCCATCAGTGAGGGGCAGAACACCGGGGAGCTGTTTTTT.

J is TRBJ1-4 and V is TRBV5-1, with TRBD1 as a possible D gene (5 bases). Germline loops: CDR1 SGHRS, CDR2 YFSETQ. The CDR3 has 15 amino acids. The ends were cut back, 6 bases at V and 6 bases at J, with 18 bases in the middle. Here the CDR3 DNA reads TGCGCCAGCAAAATCTCGGGCAGGGTGGATGAAAAACTGTTTTTT. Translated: CASKISGRVDEKLFF.

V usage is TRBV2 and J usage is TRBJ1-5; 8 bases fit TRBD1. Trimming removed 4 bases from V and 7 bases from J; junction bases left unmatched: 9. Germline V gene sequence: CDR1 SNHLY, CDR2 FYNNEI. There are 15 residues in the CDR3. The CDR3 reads CASSAGQGFGQPQHF. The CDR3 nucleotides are TGTGCCAGCAGTGCCGGACAGGGATTTGGGCAGCCCCAGCATTTT.

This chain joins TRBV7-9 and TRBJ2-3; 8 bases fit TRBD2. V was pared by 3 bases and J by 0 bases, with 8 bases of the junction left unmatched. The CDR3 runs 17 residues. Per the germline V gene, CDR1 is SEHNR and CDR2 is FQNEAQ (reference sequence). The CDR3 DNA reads TGTGCCAGCAGCTTCCCAGCGGGGGTAATTAGCACAGATACGCAGTATTTT. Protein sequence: CASSFPAGVISTDTQYF.

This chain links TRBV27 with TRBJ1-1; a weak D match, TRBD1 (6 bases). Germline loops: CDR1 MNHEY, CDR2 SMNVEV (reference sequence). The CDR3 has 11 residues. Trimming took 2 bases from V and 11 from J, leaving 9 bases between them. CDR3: CASSLGQIAFF. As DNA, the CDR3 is TGTGCCAGCAGTTTAGGACAGATCGCTTTCTTT.

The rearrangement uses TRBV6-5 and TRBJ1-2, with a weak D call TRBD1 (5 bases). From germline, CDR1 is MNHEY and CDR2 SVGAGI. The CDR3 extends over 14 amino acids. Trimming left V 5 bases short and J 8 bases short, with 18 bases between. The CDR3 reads CASSQKGWRDGYTF. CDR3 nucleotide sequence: TGTGCCAGCAGTCAAAAGGGCTGGAGGGACGGCTACACCTTC.

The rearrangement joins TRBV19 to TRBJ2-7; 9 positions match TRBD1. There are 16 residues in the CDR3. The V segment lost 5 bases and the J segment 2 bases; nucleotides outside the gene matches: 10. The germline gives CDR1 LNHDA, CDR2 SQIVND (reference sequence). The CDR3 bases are TGTGCCAGTAGTCTCCGAGGGACAGGGAGAGCCTACGAGCAGTACTTC. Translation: CASSLRGTGRAYEQYF.

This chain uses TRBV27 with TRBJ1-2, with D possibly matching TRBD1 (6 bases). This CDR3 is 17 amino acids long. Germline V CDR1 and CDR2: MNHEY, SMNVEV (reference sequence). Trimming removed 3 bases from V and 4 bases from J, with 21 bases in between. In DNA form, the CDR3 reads TGTGCCAGCAGTTTTCTGGTGGGGGACATGACATTCTATGGCTACACCTTC. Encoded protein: CASSFLVGDMTFYGYTF.

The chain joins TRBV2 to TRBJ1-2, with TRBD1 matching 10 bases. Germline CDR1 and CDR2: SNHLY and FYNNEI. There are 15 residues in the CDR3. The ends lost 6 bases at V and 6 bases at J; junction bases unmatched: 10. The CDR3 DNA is TGTGCCAGCAGCCCCGACAGGGGGCGAAGAGATGGCTACACCTTC. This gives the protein CASSPDRGRRDGYTF.